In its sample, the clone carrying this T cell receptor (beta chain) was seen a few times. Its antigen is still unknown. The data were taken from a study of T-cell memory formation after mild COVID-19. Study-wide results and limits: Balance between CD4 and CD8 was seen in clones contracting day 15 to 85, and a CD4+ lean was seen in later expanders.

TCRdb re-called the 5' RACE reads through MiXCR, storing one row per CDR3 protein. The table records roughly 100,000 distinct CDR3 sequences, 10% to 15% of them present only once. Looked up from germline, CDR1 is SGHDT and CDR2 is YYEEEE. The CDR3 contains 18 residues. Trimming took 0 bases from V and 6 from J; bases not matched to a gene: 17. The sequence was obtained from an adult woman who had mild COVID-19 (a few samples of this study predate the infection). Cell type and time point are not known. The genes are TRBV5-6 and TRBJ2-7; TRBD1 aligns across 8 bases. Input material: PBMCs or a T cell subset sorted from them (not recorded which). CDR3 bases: TGTGCCAGCAGCTTGGACGGGACAGGTGGGGGACCTTTAGGCGAGCAGTACTTC. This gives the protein CASSLDGTGGGPLGEQYF.